This TCR beta chain was identified in a study of regulatory T cells in long-lasting Graves disease. V was cut by 0 bases and J by 2 bases, with 9 bases left in between. The V gene's germline CDR1 is LGHNT and CDR2 FRNRAP. The CDR3 loop spans 15 amino acids. Assembly of TCR beta libraries relied on iRepertoire HTBI primers together with Arm-PCR of CDR3 regions. How the authors handled the data: Detected in the samples were roughly 60 TRBV and 15 or so TRBJ segments. TCRdb independently ran MiXCR on the multiplex PCR reads; one entry per CDR3 protein. The V and J calls reflect TCRdb's pipeline rather than the authors' work. This sample has 300,000 to 400,000 distinct CDR3 sequences; 15% to 20% occur once, and the top ten carry 25% to 30%. Broader study findings: Graves' patients with persistent disease showed TCR diversity lower than patients newly diagnosed. The number of shared public clonotypes was higher in persistent patients (fewer than 3,000) than new patients (966).

Time point given: newly diagnosed GD, antithyroid drugs for less than 3 months. Generation of the TCR library employed RNA extracted from PBMCs. Points on this clonotype: Its antigen remains unidentified.

The sample also formed part of further work on T cells in Graves' hyperthyroidism and ophthalmopathy. That work contributes: First-round RT-PCR targeting the TCR CDR3 was performed with the HTBI primer set.

This sequence joins TRBV12-5 and TRBJ2-3; D is ambiguous. Sequences were derived from peripheral blood mononuclear cells (PBMCs), sampled at new diagnosis, from a patient treated with antithyroid drugs. The source of this sequence is a man between 40 and 49 years old with Graves disease. CDR3 sequence reads: CASGLVLASTDTQYF. As DNA, the CDR3 is TGTGCTAGTGGTTTGGTACTTGCGTCCACAGATACGCAGTATTTT.